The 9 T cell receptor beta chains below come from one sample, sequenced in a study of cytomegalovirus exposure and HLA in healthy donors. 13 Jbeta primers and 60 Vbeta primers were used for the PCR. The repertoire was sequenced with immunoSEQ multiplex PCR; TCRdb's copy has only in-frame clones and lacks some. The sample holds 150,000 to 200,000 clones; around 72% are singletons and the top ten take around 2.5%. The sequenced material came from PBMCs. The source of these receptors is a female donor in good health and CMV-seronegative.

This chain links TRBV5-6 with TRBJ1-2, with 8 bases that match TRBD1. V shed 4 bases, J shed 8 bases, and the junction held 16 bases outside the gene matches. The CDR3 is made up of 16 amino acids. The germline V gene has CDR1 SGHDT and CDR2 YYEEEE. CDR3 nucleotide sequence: TGTGCCAGCAGCCAACGTCCTAGACAGGGGAGTAACGGCTACACCTTC. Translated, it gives CASSQRPRQGSNGYTF.

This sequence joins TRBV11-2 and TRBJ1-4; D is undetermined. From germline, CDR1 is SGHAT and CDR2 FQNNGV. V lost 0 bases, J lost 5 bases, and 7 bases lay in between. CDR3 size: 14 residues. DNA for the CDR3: TGTGCCAGCAGCTTAGAGCACATGAATGAAAAACTGTTTTTT. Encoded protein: CASSLEHMNEKLFF. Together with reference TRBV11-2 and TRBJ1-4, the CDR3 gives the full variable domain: EAGVAQSPRYKIIEKRQSVAFWCNPISGHATLYWYQQILGQGPKLLIQFQNNGVVDDSQLPKDRFSAERLKGVDSTLKIQPAKLEDSAVYLCASSLEHMNEKLFFGSGTQLSVL.

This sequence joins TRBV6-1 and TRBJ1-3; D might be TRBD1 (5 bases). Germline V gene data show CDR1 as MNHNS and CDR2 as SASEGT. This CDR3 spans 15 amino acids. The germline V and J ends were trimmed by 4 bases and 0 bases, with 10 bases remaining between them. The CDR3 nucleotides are TGTGCCAGCAGTGCCCGGGGGGTCTCTGGAAACACCATATATTTT. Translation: CASSARGVSGNTIYF.

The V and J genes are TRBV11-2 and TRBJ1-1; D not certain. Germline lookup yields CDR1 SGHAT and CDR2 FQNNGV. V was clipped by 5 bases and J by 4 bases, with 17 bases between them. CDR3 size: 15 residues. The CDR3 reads CASSPATGVSTEAFF. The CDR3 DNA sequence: TGTGCCAGCAGCCCAGCCACCGGGGTTAGCACTGAAGCTTTCTTT. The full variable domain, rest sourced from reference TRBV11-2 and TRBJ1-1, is EAGVAQSPRYKIIEKRQSVAFWCNPISGHATLYWYQQILGQGPKLLIQFQNNGVVDDSQLPKDRFSAERLKGVDSTLKIQPAKLEDSAVYLCASSPATGVSTEAFFGQGTRLTVV.

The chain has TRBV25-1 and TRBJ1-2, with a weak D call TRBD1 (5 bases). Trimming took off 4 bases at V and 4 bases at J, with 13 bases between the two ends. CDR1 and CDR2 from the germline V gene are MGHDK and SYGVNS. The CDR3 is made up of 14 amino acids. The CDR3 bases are TGTGCCAGCAGTGCAGGGCAGGGCTTCTATGGCTACACCTTC. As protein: CASSAGQGFYGYTF.

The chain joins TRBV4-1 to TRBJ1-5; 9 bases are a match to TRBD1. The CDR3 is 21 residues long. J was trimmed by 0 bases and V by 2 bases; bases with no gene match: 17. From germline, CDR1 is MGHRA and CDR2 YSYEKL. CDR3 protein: CASSQYPPGQGNPRSNQPQHF. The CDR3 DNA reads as TGCGCCAGCAGCCAATACCCCCCGGGACAGGGTAATCCCCGTAGCAATCAGCCCCAGCATTTT.

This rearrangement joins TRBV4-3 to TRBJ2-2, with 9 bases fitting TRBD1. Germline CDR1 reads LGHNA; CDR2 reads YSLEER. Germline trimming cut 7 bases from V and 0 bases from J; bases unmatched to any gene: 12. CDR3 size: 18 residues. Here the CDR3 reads CASMNRGQGQANTGELFF. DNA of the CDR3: TGCGCCAGCATGAACAGGGGGCAGGGTCAGGCGAACACCGGGGAGCTGTTTTTT.

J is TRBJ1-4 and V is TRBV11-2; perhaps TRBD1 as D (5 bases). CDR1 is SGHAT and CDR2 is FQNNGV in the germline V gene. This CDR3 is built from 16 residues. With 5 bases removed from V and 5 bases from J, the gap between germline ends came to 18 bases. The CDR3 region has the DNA TGTGCCAGCAGCACCACTACGGGACTCTCGAATGAAAAACTGTTTTTT. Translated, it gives CASSTTTGLSNEKLFF.

CDR3: CASSQEFSAGSETQYF. The DNA for the CDR3 is TGTGCCAGCAGCCAAGAATTTTCGGCAGGGTCAGAGACCCAGTACTTC. V and J are TRBV4-2 and TRBJ2-5; tentatively, D is TRBD1 (5 bases). The V end was cut by 0 bases, the J end by 4 bases, with 15 bases between. The CDR3 contains 16 residues. CDR1 is LGHNA, CDR2 YNFKEQ, per germline.